This T cell receptor (beta chain) originates from a study of T-cell reconstitution after alpha-beta-depleted transplantation in children. Study-wide results and caveats: Counts and diversity of T cells one year after transplant came mostly from newly produced T cells. From surviving recipient T cells and thymic progenitors came the high day-60 TCRbeta diversity observed in some patients.

This clonotype has a handful of counts. No antigen is known for it. Germline CDR1 and CDR2: SQVTM and ANQGSEA. This CDR3 contains 12 residues. Trimming cost V 7 bases and J 1 base, with 10 bases left between them. Unique molecular identifiers were incorporated into the prepared TCRbeta library. TCRdb re-derived calls from the PCR reads in MiXCR, one entry per CDR3 protein. This table has tens of thousands of distinct CDR3 sequences, roughly half appearing once. Source: peripheral blood, taken before TCRalphabeta/CD19-depleted stem cell transplant. The chain combines TRBV29-1 with TRBJ1-1; D not resolved. The TCR sequence derives from a boy under two years old with SCID, due to receive a stem cell transplant. Written as DNA, the CDR3 is TGCAGCGCACTCGACTGGAACACTGAAGCTTTCTTT. Its protein is CSALDWNTEAFF.